The entry that follows covers one T cell receptor (beta chain) sequence. CDR1 and CDR2 from the germline V gene are MNHEY and SMNVEV (reference sequence). Trimming left V 6 bases short and J 2 bases short, with 31 bases between. The CDR3 contains 20 residues. The sample belongs to a study of blood T cell repertoires in COVID-19. Which cohort a participant joined came from the clinical history participants gave. Repertoires were generated with immunoSEQ multiplex PCR, while TCRdb's copy carries only in-frame clones and drops some. The table shows fewer than 250,000 clones, with about four fifths occurring only once.

Sample: PBMCs or T cells enriched from blood (not recorded which). The V call is TRBV27, the J call TRBJ2-5, with D perhaps TRBD1 (5 bases). This sequence was found in a woman between 50 and 59 years old with acute COVID-19. The CDR3 nucleotides read TGTGCCAGCAGCGCCGGGCGGTGGCAGGGTTTTCAATTGGGGCAAGAGACCCAGTACTTC. Its protein is CASSAGRWQGFQLGQETQYF.